The clone carrying this TCR beta chain was observed a handful of times. Its antigen is still unknown. This specimen belongs to a study of T cell responses to AZD1222 COVID-19 vaccine. Whole-study results and caveats: Possibly, clonal diversity was underestimated; donors were largely white British and included more females. Recipients of AZD1222 seropositive at baseline numbered only five or six.

The CDR3 runs 17 residues. Germline V gene lookup returns CDR1 LGHNA and CDR2 YNFKEQ. Unmatched junction bases numbered 17, after V lost 6 bases and J lost 3 bases. Only in-frame clones appear in the TCRdb table, and some are missing; sequencing was by immunoSEQ multiplex PCR. Among around 110,000 clones, approximately 84% were seen once, and the ten largest hold 7.5%. This TCR came from an adult in good health. The material was peripheral blood, obtained on day 0 of AZD1222 vaccination. The V and J genes are TRBV4-2 and TRBJ2-7, with 7 bases identical to TRBD1. The CDR3 DNA reads TGTGCCAGCAGTCAGAACGTCTTCGGACAGGCGAGCTACGAGCAGTACTTC. Translated, it gives CASSQNVFGQASYEQYF.